Described below is a single TCR beta chain sequence and its context. Its antigen is unknown. Germline CDR1 is SGHRS and CDR2 is YFSETQ. V gave up 4 bases and J gave up 1 base, with 11 bases separating them. This CDR3 region has 14 residues. This specimen comes from a study of CD8+CD57+ T cells in acquired aplastic anemia. Across the whole study: On average, sorted CD4+ and CD8+ cells gave around 3 ug of DNA. Study-wide points: Roughly 30 CD8+ CDR3 sequences occurred in both the patients and the controls. CD8+ Simpson's diversity did not differ significantly between patients and controls.

All patients picked for sequencing had shown, by flow cytometry, an expansion of CD8+CD57+ cells. Blood came from patients not yet given any therapy. Genomic DNA was employed as the template in profiling TCR beta VDJ and CDR3. TCRdb re-called the reads through MiXCR, storing one row per CDR3 protein. The data contain approximately 180,000 distinct CDR3 sequences, approximately 48% of them singletons. The V gene is TRBV5-1, the J gene TRBJ1-1; D not certain. The sequence was collected from a human donor with aplastic anemia. The sequenced sample consisted of sorted CD4+, CD8+, or CD8+CD57+ T cells (not recorded which) from PBMCs. The chain's CDR3 is CASSELDGNTEAFF. In DNA form, the CDR3 reads TGCGCCAGCAGCGAGTTGGACGGGAACACTGAAGCTTTCTTT. Full variable domain (missing parts from reference TRBV5-1 and TRBJ1-1): KAGVTQTPRYLIKTRGQQVTLSCSPISGHRSVSWYQQTPGQGLQFLFEYFSETQRNKGNFPGRFSGRQFSNSRSEMNVSTLELGDSALYLCASSELDGNTEAFFGQGTRLTVV.